Listed below are T cell receptor beta chains from one sample, sequenced in a study of blood T cells in healthy people across ages. A single record per CDR3 protein comes from TCRdb applying MiXCR to the 5' RACE reads. Counted here are more than 800,000 distinct CDR3 sequences, over 35% occurring once; the ten biggest clones make up approximately 19%. The sequenced material came from blood. The receptor source for this set is a woman in her sixties in good health. Both conserved end residues are part of each CDR3. The order of the fields is CDR3 DNA, CDR3 protein, V gene, clone size, D gene, J gene. The D gene is left open where the match is weak. Some rows mark clone size as missing; the rest say once, few, many or name a class of expanded clone.

TGTGCCAGCAGCCCCAATATCCCCACAGATACGCAGTATTTT,CASSPNIPTDTQYF,TRBV11-2,few,NA,TRBJ2-3
TGTGCCAGCAGTGCGAGTCCGGAGGTTAGCGGGAAGGATACGCAGTATTTT,CASSASPEVSGKDTQYF,TRBV25-1,NA,TRBD2,TRBJ2-3
TGTGCCAGCAGTGGTAACGGGGTTGAGACCCAGTACTTC,CASSGNGVETQYF,TRBV2,many,NA,TRBJ2-5
TGTGCCAGCACCCCTAGCGGGAGGGCCCGGATGAATGAGCAGTTCTTC,CASTPSGRARMNEQFF,TRBV14,NA,TRBD2,TRBJ2-1
TGTGCCAGCAGGCCGGTGCGGCTAGCGGGAGTACCGTCCTACAATGAGCAGTACTTC,CASRPVRLAGVPSYNEQYF,TRBV28,NA,TRBD2,TRBJ2-7
TGTGCCAGCGGTGACCCGAGGGACAGGGTTAGAAACATTCAGTACTTC,CASGDPRDRVRNIQYF,TRBV2,NA,TRBD1,TRBJ2-4
TGTGCCAGCAGTGATACCGGGACAGGGAATGAGCAGTACTTC,CASSDTGTGNEQYF,TRBV6-5,NA,TRBD1,TRBJ2-7
TGCAGCGTCGGGACAGGGGTCTACGAGCAGTACTTC,CSVGTGVYEQYF,TRBV29-1,many,TRBD1,TRBJ2-7
TGCGCCAGCAGCCAAGAGGTAGGGGCGGGTGGCTACACCTTC,CASSQEVGAGGYTF,TRBV4-1,NA,NA,TRBJ1-2
TGCAGTGCCTTACCAGGACTAGCGGGACCAGATACGCAGTATTTT,CSALPGLAGPDTQYF,TRBV20-1,once,TRBD2,TRBJ2-3
TGTGCCAGCAGCCTCGGCCAGGGGGGCTATGGCTACACCTTC,CASSLGQGGYGYTF,TRBV5-1,many,TRBD1,TRBJ1-2
TGTGCCAGCAGTACCTCTAGGGGGGACTTATATGGCTACACCTTC,CASSTSRGDLYGYTF,TRBV12-3/TRBV12-4,NA,NA,TRBJ1-2
TGTGCCATCAGTGAGAAGACTGCCTCCTACGAGCAGTACTTC,CAISEKTASYEQYF,TRBV10-3,few,NA,TRBJ2-7
TGTGCCAGCAGGTCCGGGACTAGCGGGAGGGCTTCAAATGAGCAGTTCTTC,CASRSGTSGRASNEQFF,TRBV6-6,NA,TRBD2,TRBJ2-1
TGCAGTGCTGGGGGAGGGTACGGCTACAATGAGCAGTTCTTC,CSAGGGYGYNEQFF,TRBV20-1,once,TRBD2,TRBJ2-1
TGCAGTGCCAGATGGTCAGGGGGCTCGAACACTGAAGCTTTCTTT,CSARWSGGSNTEAFF,TRBV20-1,NA,TRBD1,TRBJ1-1
TGTGCCAGCAGTTACTTACACCGTGGACTCACAGATACGCAGTATTTT,CASSYLHRGLTDTQYF,TRBV6-2/TRBV6-3,NA,NA,TRBJ2-3
TGCAGCGCTCAACAGGGCCCGAACACTGAAGCTTTCTTT,CSAQQGPNTEAFF,TRBV29-1,NA,NA,TRBJ1-1
TGTGCCAGCAGCCGGACAGGGGGGACAGATACGCAGTATTTT,CASSRTGGTDTQYF,TRBV7-3,many,TRBD1,TRBJ2-3
TGTGCCAGCAGCAACCCAGGGGGATCGAACACCGGGGAGCTGTTTTTT,CASSNPGGSNTGELFF,TRBV21-1,NA,NA,TRBJ2-2
TGTGCCAGCAGTTACTCGATCGGGAGCTCCTACAATGAGCAGTACTTC,CASSYSIGSSYNEQYF,TRBV6-5,NA,NA,TRBJ2-7
TGCAGTGCTAGGTACAGGGGAGAGACCCAGTACTTC,CSARYRGETQYF,TRBV20-1,NA,TRBD1,TRBJ2-5